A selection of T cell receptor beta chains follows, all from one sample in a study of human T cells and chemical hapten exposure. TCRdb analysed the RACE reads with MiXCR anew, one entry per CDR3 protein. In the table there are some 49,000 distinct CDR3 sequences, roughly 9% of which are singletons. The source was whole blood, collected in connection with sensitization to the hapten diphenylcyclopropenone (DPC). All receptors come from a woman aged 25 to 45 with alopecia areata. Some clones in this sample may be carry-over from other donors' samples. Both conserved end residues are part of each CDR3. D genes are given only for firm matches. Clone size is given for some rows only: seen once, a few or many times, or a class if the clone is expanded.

CDR3nt: TGCAGTGCTACCTTCGGCAGGGGATTCTACGAGCAGTACTTC
CDR3aa: CSATFGRGFYEQYF
d_gene: -
j_gene: TRBJ2-7
abundance: many
v_gene: TRBV20-1

CDR3nt: TGCGCCAGCAGCTTGACCCCAGACTCTGGGGCCAACGTCCTGACTTTC
CDR3aa: CASSLTPDSGANVLTF
d_gene: -
j_gene: TRBJ2-6
abundance: -
v_gene: TRBV5-1

CDR3nt: TGCAGTGCTAGAGGGACAGGAAGAAACACCATATATTTT
CDR3aa: CSARGTGRNTIYF
d_gene: TRBD1
j_gene: TRBJ1-3
abundance: few
v_gene: TRBV20-1

CDR3nt: TGTGCCACCAGTGAGACGGGACTCTACACAGATACGCAGTATTTT
CDR3aa: CATSETGLYTDTQYF
d_gene: -
j_gene: TRBJ2-3
abundance: many
v_gene: TRBV24-1

CDR3nt: TGCAGTGCTAGAGTCCACAGGGGTTTAGCTGAAGCTTTCTTT
CDR3aa: CSARVHRGLAEAFF
d_gene: TRBD1
j_gene: TRBJ1-1
abundance: many
v_gene: TRBV20-1

CDR3nt: TGTGCCAGCAGTTACAGGGGGGGGGTAAGCACAGATACGCAGTATTTT
CDR3aa: CASSYRGGVSTDTQYF
d_gene: -
j_gene: TRBJ2-3
abundance: many
v_gene: TRBV6-5

CDR3nt: TGTGCCAGCAGTTTCCAGGATAACTACGAGCAGTACTTC
CDR3aa: CASSFQDNYEQYF
d_gene: -
j_gene: TRBJ2-7
abundance: many
v_gene: TRBV12-3/TRBV12-4

CDR3nt: TGTGCCAGCAGGATCCAAGCGGGGGGGCGCACAGATACGCAGTATTTT
CDR3aa: CASRIQAGGRTDTQYF
d_gene: TRBD2
j_gene: TRBJ2-3
abundance: few
v_gene: TRBV7-2

CDR3nt: TGTGCCAGCACCCAGGGAGGGGCTACTAGAACAGATACGCAGTATTTT
CDR3aa: CASTQGGATRTDTQYF
d_gene: TRBD2
j_gene: TRBJ2-3
abundance: -
v_gene: TRBV28

CDR3nt: TGCGCCAGCAGCCAAAGGACAGGGGGGCAAGAGACCCAGTACTTC
CDR3aa: CASSQRTGGQETQYF
d_gene: TRBD1
j_gene: TRBJ2-5
abundance: -
v_gene: TRBV5-1

CDR3nt: TGTGCCAGCAGCCCGGGACAGGGAAGCACTGAAGCTTTCTTT
CDR3aa: CASSPGQGSTEAFF
d_gene: TRBD1
j_gene: TRBJ1-1
abundance: many
v_gene: TRBV7-7

CDR3nt: TGTGCCAGCAGGCGTACAGGAGGTAGTCAGCCCCAGCATTTT
CDR3aa: CASRRTGGSQPQHF
d_gene: -
j_gene: TRBJ1-5
abundance: once
v_gene: TRBV12-3/TRBV12-4

CDR3nt: TGCGCCAGCAGCTTGGCAGGGGAGGATCAGCCCCAGCATTTT
CDR3aa: CASSLAGEDQPQHF
d_gene: -
j_gene: TRBJ1-5
abundance: -
v_gene: TRBV5-1

CDR3nt: TGTGCCAGCAACCCAATGGGACAAACGAACACTGAAGCTTTCTTT
CDR3aa: CASNPMGQTNTEAFF
d_gene: -
j_gene: TRBJ1-1
abundance: -
v_gene: TRBV6-2/TRBV6-3

CDR3nt: TGCGCCAGCAGCACCCGACAGCCAGGCACTCCCTTTTGTTTT
CDR3aa: CASSTRQPGTPFCF
d_gene: -
j_gene: TRBJ2-3
abundance: few
v_gene: TRBV5-1

CDR3nt: TGCAGCGTTGTAAGCTCTGGGGCCAACGTCCTGACTTTC
CDR3aa: CSVVSSGANVLTF
d_gene: -
j_gene: TRBJ2-6
abundance: -
v_gene: TRBV29-1

CDR3nt: TGTGCCAGCTCACCCCGCACAGATCAGCCCCAGCATTTT
CDR3aa: CASSPRTDQPQHF
d_gene: -
j_gene: TRBJ1-5
abundance: many
v_gene: TRBV18

CDR3nt: TGTGCCAGCGAGGTCGGGGGCTCTGGGGCCAACGTCCTGACTTTC
CDR3aa: CASEVGGSGANVLTF
d_gene: -
j_gene: TRBJ2-6
abundance: -
v_gene: TRBV6-2/TRBV6-3

CDR3nt: TGTGCCAGCAGCAAATCGACGTCCTACAAAGGAGGAAACACCATATATTTT
CDR3aa: CASSKSTSYKGGNTIYF
d_gene: -
j_gene: TRBJ1-3
abundance: -
v_gene: TRBV21-1

CDR3nt: TGTGCCAGCATGGTGACAGCGAACACTGAAGCTTTCTTT
CDR3aa: CASMVTANTEAFF
d_gene: -
j_gene: TRBJ1-1
abundance: -
v_gene: TRBV2

CDR3nt: TGTGCCAGTAGCATAGGGGCGGGGGAGTACAATGAGCAGTTCTTC
CDR3aa: CASSIGAGEYNEQFF
d_gene: TRBD2
j_gene: TRBJ2-1
abundance: -
v_gene: TRBV19

CDR3nt: TGCAGTGCTAGTCCCCCATTAGGCCGACTAGCGGGGGCCCCCCAAGAGACCCAGTACTTC
CDR3aa: CSASPPLGRLAGAPQETQYF
d_gene: TRBD2
j_gene: TRBJ2-5
abundance: many
v_gene: TRBV20-1

CDR3nt: TGTGCCACCAGCCCGGGTAGGGAGCTGTTTTTT
CDR3aa: CATSPGRELFF
d_gene: -
j_gene: TRBJ2-2
abundance: many
v_gene: TRBV24-1

CDR3nt: TGTGCCAGCAGTGGGACAGGGATGGGCAATCAGCCCCAGCATTTT
CDR3aa: CASSGTGMGNQPQHF
d_gene: TRBD1
j_gene: TRBJ1-5
abundance: -
v_gene: TRBV25-1

CDR3nt: TGTGCCAGCAGTTTTGACTTCACAGATACGCAGTATTTT
CDR3aa: CASSFDFTDTQYF
d_gene: -
j_gene: TRBJ2-3
abundance: -
v_gene: TRBV28

CDR3nt: TGCAGCGTGATTACAGGGGATGGGGAGCAGTACTTC
CDR3aa: CSVITGDGEQYF
d_gene: TRBD1
j_gene: TRBJ2-7
abundance: few
v_gene: TRBV29-1

CDR3nt: TGCGCCAGCAGCTTGGTAAGAGATACGCAGTATTTT
CDR3aa: CASSLVRDTQYF
d_gene: -
j_gene: TRBJ2-3
abundance: many
v_gene: TRBV5-1

CDR3nt: TGTGCCAGCAGTTTTTTTTCGGTTGCTAATGAAAAACTGTTTTTT
CDR3aa: CASSFFSVANEKLFF
d_gene: -
j_gene: TRBJ1-4
abundance: few
v_gene: TRBV12-3/TRBV12-4

CDR3nt: TGCAGTGCTCGACGACAGAGCTCCTACAATGAGCAGTTCTTC
CDR3aa: CSARRQSSYNEQFF
d_gene: -
j_gene: TRBJ2-1
abundance: -
v_gene: TRBV20-1

CDR3nt: TGTGCCAGCAGTAAACAGGGGTTCCCCTACAATGAGCAGTTCTTC
CDR3aa: CASSKQGFPYNEQFF
d_gene: TRBD1
j_gene: TRBJ2-1
abundance: -
v_gene: TRBV6-5

CDR3nt: TGCGCCAGCAGCCAAGATCGAGGGGGACAGGGAAGAGGAAACACCATATATTTT
CDR3aa: CASSQDRGGQGRGNTIYF
d_gene: TRBD1
j_gene: TRBJ1-3
abundance: -
v_gene: TRBV4-1

CDR3nt: TGTGCCAGCAGCAGGACAGGAGCCTTCTCTGGAAACACCATATATTTT
CDR3aa: CASSRTGAFSGNTIYF
d_gene: TRBD1
j_gene: TRBJ1-3
abundance: many
v_gene: TRBV9

CDR3nt: TGTGCCAGCAGTACACGGACAGCCTCGAACACCGGGGAGCTGTTTTTT
CDR3aa: CASSTRTASNTGELFF
d_gene: -
j_gene: TRBJ2-2
abundance: few
v_gene: TRBV12-3/TRBV12-4

CDR3nt: TGTGCCAGCAGCGTCGGGGAGTCTGAAGCTTTCTTT
CDR3aa: CASSVGESEAFF
d_gene: -
j_gene: TRBJ1-1
abundance: many
v_gene: TRBV9

CDR3nt: TGTGCCAGCAGAGGCGACAGGGGTCACTATGGCTACACCTTC
CDR3aa: CASRGDRGHYGYTF
d_gene: TRBD1
j_gene: TRBJ1-2
abundance: many
v_gene: TRBV2

CDR3nt: TGTGCCAGCAGTTATGGACGACCTAGCACAGATACGCAGTATTTT
CDR3aa: CASSYGRPSTDTQYF
d_gene: -
j_gene: TRBJ2-3
abundance: few
v_gene: TRBV6-2/TRBV6-3

CDR3nt: TGTGCCAGCAGCCACCGACTAGCGGGGGACGATACGCAGTATTTT
CDR3aa: CASSHRLAGDDTQYF
d_gene: TRBD2
j_gene: TRBJ2-3
abundance: few
v_gene: TRBV5-4

CDR3nt: TGCAGCGTTGATGACAGGGGCACAGATACGCAGTATTTT
CDR3aa: CSVDDRGTDTQYF
d_gene: TRBD1
j_gene: TRBJ2-3
abundance: many
v_gene: TRBV29-1

CDR3nt: TGCAGTGCCTCCCGCCACCGACTATTTTCCAACAATGAGCAGTTCTTC
CDR3aa: CSASRHRLFSNNEQFF
d_gene: -
j_gene: TRBJ2-1
abundance: many
v_gene: TRBV20-1

CDR3nt: TGCGCCAGCAGCCAAGGAGGGTCGAGAGGGGGCGGCACAGATACGCAGTATTTT
CDR3aa: CASSQGGSRGGGTDTQYF
d_gene: TRBD1
j_gene: TRBJ2-3
abundance: -
v_gene: TRBV4-3

CDR3nt: TGTGCCAGCAGCTCCCCCCGAGGGTCGAGACCAAACACTGAAGCTTTCTTT
CDR3aa: CASSSPRGSRPNTEAFF
d_gene: -
j_gene: TRBJ1-1
abundance: few
v_gene: TRBV7-2

CDR3nt: TGTGCCATCAGTGAGACAGGGGGCTACGAGCAGTACTTC
CDR3aa: CAISETGGYEQYF
d_gene: TRBD1
j_gene: TRBJ2-7
abundance: -
v_gene: TRBV10-3

CDR3nt: TGTGCCAGCAGCCCAACCGGGACTGGGTTTCGAGAGACCCAGTACTTC
CDR3aa: CASSPTGTGFRETQYF
d_gene: -
j_gene: TRBJ2-5
abundance: few
v_gene: TRBV7-2

CDR3nt: TGTGCCAGCACCCCGACAACTACGAACACCGGGGAGCTGTTTTTT
CDR3aa: CASTPTTTNTGELFF
d_gene: -
j_gene: TRBJ2-2
abundance: -
v_gene: TRBV6-6

CDR3nt: TGCGCCAGCAGCCAAGATTTCGGGTACTCTGGAAACACCATATATTTT
CDR3aa: CASSQDFGYSGNTIYF
d_gene: -
j_gene: TRBJ1-3
abundance: -
v_gene: TRBV4-3

CDR3nt: TGTGCCAGCAGTACCCCGGGACAGGGGCCCCGACATTCACCCCTCCACTTT
CDR3aa: CASSTPGQGPRHSPLHF
d_gene: TRBD1
j_gene: TRBJ1-6
abundance: few
v_gene: TRBV6-2/TRBV6-3

CDR3nt: TGTGCCAGCAGTCCCCGGACAGGTAACCGGGTCAATCAGCCCCAGCATTTT
CDR3aa: CASSPRTGNRVNQPQHF
d_gene: TRBD1
j_gene: TRBJ1-5
abundance: few
v_gene: TRBV12-3/TRBV12-4

CDR3nt: TGTGCCAGCAGCTTAGGCGGGGGCGGTGATACGCAGTATTTT
CDR3aa: CASSLGGGGDTQYF
d_gene: -
j_gene: TRBJ2-3
abundance: -
v_gene: TRBV13

CDR3nt: TGTGCCAGCAGCCCGACAATTTCTAGCGGGGGCAACACAGATACGCAGTATTTT
CDR3aa: CASSPTISSGGNTDTQYF
d_gene: TRBD2
j_gene: TRBJ2-3
abundance: few
v_gene: TRBV28

CDR3nt: TGTGCCAGCTCAAGTCGGGAGCTCCTCGGAGTAAAGCCCCTCCACTTT
CDR3aa: CASSSRELLGVKPLHF
d_gene: -
j_gene: TRBJ1-6
abundance: -
v_gene: TRBV18

CDR3nt: TGTGCCAGCAGTTACGGGGGTTCTGGGGCCAACGTCCTGACTTTC
CDR3aa: CASSYGGSGANVLTF
d_gene: -
j_gene: TRBJ2-6
abundance: -
v_gene: TRBV6-2/TRBV6-3

CDR3nt: TGCAGTGCTAGGTACGTGCCCAGCAATCAGCCCCAGCATTTT
CDR3aa: CSARYVPSNQPQHF
d_gene: -
j_gene: TRBJ1-5
abundance: few
v_gene: TRBV20-1

CDR3nt: TGTGCCAGCAGTCGCAAGTCGGAGTCCTACGAGCAGTACTTC
CDR3aa: CASSRKSESYEQYF
d_gene: -
j_gene: TRBJ2-7
abundance: medium-sized
v_gene: TRBV6-6

CDR3nt: TGTGCCAGCAGATTCACCCCAAGGGGTTCACCCCTCCACTTT
CDR3aa: CASRFTPRGSPLHF
d_gene: -
j_gene: TRBJ1-6
abundance: -
v_gene: TRBV6-5

CDR3nt: TGTGCCAGCAGTTACTCCGGGGGCCTTTACAATGAGCAGTTCTTC
CDR3aa: CASSYSGGLYNEQFF
d_gene: -
j_gene: TRBJ2-1
abundance: -
v_gene: TRBV6-2/TRBV6-3